Here is one T cell receptor (beta chain) with its context. This record comes from a study of blood T cell repertoires in COVID-19. Overall study: Sites in the United States, Italy and Spain provided acute and convalescent COVID-19 samples.

Per the original data handling: Reference gene primer amplification gave estimated nucleated cell counts. Clones were read by immunoSEQ multiplex PCR, and TCRdb kept only the in-frame ones, dropping some. Clonal size and the V and J genes are those of that table, whereas D and trimming came from the DNA. The sample holds about 280,000 clones, over 75% seen once. V lost 0 bases to trimming and J lost 4 bases, with 7 bases between them. The germline V gene has CDR1 MNHNS and CDR2 SASEGT. The CDR3 covers 13 residues. The sample taken for sequencing was peripheral blood. The TCR was taken from a human donor in a cohort sampled during active COVID-19. The V gene is TRBV6-1, the J gene TRBJ2-7; no clear D. The CDR3, as DNA: TGTGCCAGCAGTGAAGCCAGGTATTACGAGCAGTACTTC. It codes for CASSEARYYEQYF.